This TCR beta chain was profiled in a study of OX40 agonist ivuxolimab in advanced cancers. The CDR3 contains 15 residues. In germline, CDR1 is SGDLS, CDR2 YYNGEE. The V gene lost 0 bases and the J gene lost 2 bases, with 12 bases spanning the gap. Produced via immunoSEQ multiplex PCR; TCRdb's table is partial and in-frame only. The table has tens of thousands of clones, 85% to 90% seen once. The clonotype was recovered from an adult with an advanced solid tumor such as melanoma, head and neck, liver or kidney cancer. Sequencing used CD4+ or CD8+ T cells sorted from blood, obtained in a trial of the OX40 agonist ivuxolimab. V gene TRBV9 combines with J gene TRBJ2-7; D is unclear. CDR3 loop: CASSVATAATYEQYF. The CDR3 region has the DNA TGTGCCAGCAGCGTAGCTACGGCAGCCACCTACGAGCAGTACTTC.